One and the same sample provided the 2 T cell receptor beta chains below, sequenced in a study of T cell responses to AZD1222 COVID-19 vaccine. Repertoires were generated with immunoSEQ multiplex PCR, while TCRdb's copy carries only in-frame clones and drops some. The table includes some 150,000 clones, 87% detected once. Material: peripheral blood, obtained 28 days after the second AZD1222 dose. These receptors all come from an adult who received the AZD1222 COVID-19 vaccine.

The V call is TRBV28, the J call TRBJ1-6; 7 bases map to TRBD1. This CDR3 is 13 amino acids long. The V gene's germline CDR1 is MDHEN and CDR2 SYDVKM. The V gene end was trimmed by 8 bases and the J gene end by 9 bases; junction bases not matched to a gene: 7. The CDR3 sequence is CASLQGRSSPLHF. CDR3 bases: TGTGCCAGCTTACAGGGGCGTAGTTCACCCCTCCACTTT.

This chain joins TRBV14 and TRBJ2-5; D remains unclear. V was pared by 0 bases and J by 4 bases, with 12 bases between. CDR1 is SGHDN and CDR2 is FVKESK in the germline V gene. The CDR3 has 15 residues. The CDR3, as DNA: TGTGCCAGCAGCCAAGATAAGAGTGGTGGAGAGACCCAGTACTTC. Translation: CASSQDKSGGETQYF.